This TCR beta chain was documented in a study of regulatory T cells in long-lasting Graves disease. Study-wide results and caveats: TCR diversity in persistent Graves' patients was below that of newly diagnosed ones.

Germline CDR1 is SQVTM and CDR2 is ANQGSEA. The CDR3 is made up of 8 amino acids. Trimming left V 3 bases short and J 13 bases short, with 4 bases between. Many counts were recorded for this clonotype. Antigen specificity is unknown. Construction of TCR beta libraries relied on iRepertoire HTBI primers and on Arm-PCR targeting CDR3 regions. TCRdb processed the multiplex PCR reads anew with MiXCR; each CDR3 protein has one entry. Among roughly 500,000 distinct CDR3 sequences listed, around 15% were seen once. As to time point: newly diagnosed GD, antithyroid drugs for less than 3 months. Preparation of the TCR library used RNA extracted from PBMCs. Separately, the same data were catalogued under a study of T cells in Graves' hyperthyroidism and ophthalmopathy.

The chain has TRBV29-1 and TRBJ2-1; D gene ambiguous. This clonotype was sampled from a woman aged 45-65 years with Graves disease. The sequencing used peripheral blood mononuclear cells (PBMCs), collected at new diagnosis, from a patient treated with antithyroid drugs. This chain's CDR3 is CSVEGQFF. CDR3 DNA sequence: TGCAGCGTTGAGGGACAGTTCTTC.